Below, 16 T cell receptor beta chains from the same sample are listed, as sequenced in a study of CXCR3-negative and CXCR3-positive naive CD8 T cells. Study outcomes and limitations: For CXCR3-positive naive cells, TRB CDR3s were more hydrophobic than those of CXCR3-negative naive cells.

No antigen is known for these receptors. Libraries of TRB cDNA were made by 5' RACE and carried UMIs. TCRdb reanalyzed the 5' RACE reads, giving one entry per CDR3 protein sequence and no DNA. The table for this sample gives some 130,000 distinct CDR3 sequences. Specimen: naive CXCR3+ CD8+ T cells from blood. Subset reported: CD45RO-CCR7+CD27+CD95- naive CD8+ T cells expressing CXCR3 (TNR3+). These TCRs come from a human donor in good health. Some clones in this sample may be carry-over from other donors' samples.

The chain links TRBV5-5 to TRBJ2-1; TCRdb lists TRBD2, though no DNA is available to test this call. The germline gives CDR1 SGHKS, CDR2 YYEKEE (reference sequence). CDR3 length equals 20 residues. The chain's CDR3 is CASSLSGQLAGGVPYNEQFF.

The rearrangement links TRBV7-9 to TRBJ2-3; TCRdb's D call of TRBD1 is untestable without DNA. CDR1 and CDR2 from the germline V gene are SEHNR and FQNEAQ (reference sequence). The CDR3 contains 17 residues. The CDR3 here is CASSWDQTGDSTDTQYF. Complete variable domain (other parts from reference TRBV7-9 and TRBJ2-3): DTGVSQNPRHKITKRGQNVTFRCDPISEHNRLYWYRQTLGQGPEFLTYFQNEAQLEKSRLLSDRFSAERPKGSFSTLEIQRTEQGDSAMYLCASSWDQTGDSTDTQYFGPGTRLTVL.

The J gene is TRBJ2-5, the V gene TRBV12-3 or TRBV12-4; the D gene TCRdb calls, TRBD2, cannot be checked with no DNA. The CDR3 has 16 residues. This CDR3 is CASSLPGLADQETQYF.

The chain combines TRBV7-8 with TRBJ2-7; checking the TCRdb D call of TRBD2 is not possible without DNA. There are 15 residues in the CDR3. Germline-derived CDR1 and CDR2 are SGHVS and FQNEAQ. This chain's CDR3 is CASTLRVGGNHEQYF.

The chain couples TRBV5-1 to TRBJ2-2; TCRdb's D call of TRBD1 is untestable without DNA. CDR3 length equals 17 residues. Germline CDR1 is SGHRS and CDR2 is YFSETQ. The CDR3: CASSLHRGGMNTGELFF.

This chain links TRBV19 with TRBJ2-5. This CDR3 spans 12 amino acids. Germline V gene sequence: CDR1 LNHDA, CDR2 SQIVND (reference sequence). The CDR3 protein is CASSPDQETQYF.

CDR3 protein: CASSFVGGGVPLHF. The V and J genes are TRBV27 and TRBJ1-6; TCRdb returns TRBD1, unconfirmable since there is no DNA. The CDR3 spans 14 residues. From germline, CDR1 is MNHEY and CDR2 SMNVEV (reference sequence).

The chain joins TRBV28 to TRBJ2-1; TCRdb's D call of TRBD2 is untestable without DNA. The CDR3 spans 19 residues. CDR1 and CDR2 from the germline V gene are MDHEN and SYDVKM. The CDR3 spells CASSTRLARTGLSYNEQFF.

The chain uses TRBV19 and TRBJ2-7. This CDR3 comprises 14 residues. Germline values: CDR1 LNHDA, CDR2 SQIVND (reference sequence). CDR3 protein: CASSLRDMGYEQYF.

The chain uses TRBV29-1 and TRBJ2-5; TCRdb proposes TRBD1, but this gene call is untestable without DNA. The CDR3 is 13 residues long. Germline lookup yields CDR1 SQVTM and CDR2 ANQGSEA. CDR3 region: CSVEGENQETQYF.

This chain connects TRBV28 to TRBJ2-7; TCRdb indicates TRBD1, and absent DNA this call remains unverified. Germline-derived CDR1 and CDR2 are MDHEN and SYDVKM. The CDR3 spans 15 residues. The CDR3 region is CASSSGQGRHYEQYF.

The V and J genes are TRBV28 and TRBJ2-1; lacking DNA, the TRBD2 call made by TCRdb goes unchecked. Germline V gives CDR1 MDHEN, CDR2 SYDVKM. The CDR3 covers 14 residues. Here the CDR3 reads CASSLGGRDNEQFF.

The rearrangement uses TRBV4-1 and TRBJ2-7; TCRdb lists TRBD1, though no DNA is available to test this call. The CDR3 is 13 amino acids. Looked up from germline, CDR1 is MGHRA and CDR2 is YSYEKL. CDR3 sequence: CASSPSRGGEQYF.

The V and J genes are TRBV6-2 or TRBV6-3 and TRBJ1-6; TCRdb picks TRBD1, but there is no DNA to check that call. Germline values: CDR1 MNHEY, CDR2 SVGEGT. The CDR3 sequence is 14 residues long. CDR3 residues: CASNPGHENSPLHF.

The J gene is TRBJ2-7, the V gene TRBV28; the D gene TCRdb calls, TRBD1, cannot be checked with no DNA. Germline V gene sequence: CDR1 MDHEN, CDR2 SYDVKM. The CDR3 has 14 residues. The CDR3 protein is CASSSWDRTYEQYF.

The V gene is TRBV4-1, the J gene TRBJ2-1. There are 15 residues in the CDR3. CDR1 is MGHRA, CDR2 YSYEKL, per germline. The CDR3 sequence: CASSQDLATDNEQFF.